The T cell receptor beta chain under discussion was sequenced for a study of cytomegalovirus exposure and HLA in healthy donors. Study in general: An earlier analysis identified more than 90 million unique TCR beta sequences in about 200 million T cells.

Study-level results: Most TCR beta V segments were productive about 90% or about 30% of the time in an earlier analysis. Highly shared variants forming one cluster were likely a sequencing artifact.

The study ran its PCR with 60 Vbeta and 13 Jbeta primers. TCRdb keeps only in-frame clones here, not all; method: immunoSEQ multiplex PCR. The table has more than 150,000 clones, 82% seen once. On this clone itself: Antigen unknown.

From germline, CDR1 is WSHSY and CDR2 SAAADI. V was cut by 3 bases and J by 4 bases, with 13 bases left in between. The CDR3 spans 14 residues. The donors (healthy individuals) were bone marrow donors. This TCR was sampled from a woman under 30 in good health and CMV-seronegative. Sequenced input: PBMCs. V gene TRBV10-2 combines with J gene TRBJ2-7; D is perhaps TRBD1 (5 bases). This CDR3 reads CASSDGASAYEQYF. The CDR3 DNA reads TGCGCCAGCAGTGATGGGGCTAGTGCGTACGAGCAGTACTTC.